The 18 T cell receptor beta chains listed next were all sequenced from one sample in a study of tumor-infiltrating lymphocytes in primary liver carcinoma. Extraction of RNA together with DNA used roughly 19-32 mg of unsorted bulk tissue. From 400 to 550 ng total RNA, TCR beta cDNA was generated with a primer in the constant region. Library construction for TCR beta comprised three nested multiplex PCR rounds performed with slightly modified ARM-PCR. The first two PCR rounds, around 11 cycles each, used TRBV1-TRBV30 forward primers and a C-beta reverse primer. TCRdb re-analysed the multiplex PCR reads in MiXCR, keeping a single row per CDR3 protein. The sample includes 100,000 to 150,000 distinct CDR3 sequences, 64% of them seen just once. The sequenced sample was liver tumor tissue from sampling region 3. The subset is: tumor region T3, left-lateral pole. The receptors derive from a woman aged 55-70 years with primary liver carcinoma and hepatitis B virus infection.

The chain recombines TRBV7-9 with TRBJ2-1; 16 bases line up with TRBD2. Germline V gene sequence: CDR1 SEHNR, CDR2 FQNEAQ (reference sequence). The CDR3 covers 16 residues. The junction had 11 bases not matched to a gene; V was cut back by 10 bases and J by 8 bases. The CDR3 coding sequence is TGTGCCATCAGTACTGGGACTAGCGGGAGGGCCCATGAGCAGTTCTTC. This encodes CAISTGTSGRAHEQFF. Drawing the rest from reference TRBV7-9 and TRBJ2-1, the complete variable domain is DTGVSQNPRHKITKRGQNVTFRCDPISEHNRLYWYRQTLGQGPEFLTYFQNEAQLEKSRLLSDRFSAERPKGSFSTLEIQRTEQGDSAMYLCAISTGTSGRAHEQFFGPGTRLTVL.

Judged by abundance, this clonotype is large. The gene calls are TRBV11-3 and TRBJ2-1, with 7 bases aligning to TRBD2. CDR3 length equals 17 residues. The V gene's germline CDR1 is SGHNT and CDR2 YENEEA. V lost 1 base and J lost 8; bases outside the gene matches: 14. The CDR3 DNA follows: TGTGCCAGCAGCTTAGGTCGGGGGGAGTGGGGTGTCGATGAGCAGTTCTTC. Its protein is CASSLGRGEWGVDEQFF.

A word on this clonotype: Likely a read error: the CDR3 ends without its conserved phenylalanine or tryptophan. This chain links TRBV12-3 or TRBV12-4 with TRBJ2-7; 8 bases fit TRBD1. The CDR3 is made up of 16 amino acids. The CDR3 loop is CTSSFWSGGNSYEQYL. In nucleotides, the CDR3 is TGTACCAGCAGTTTTTGGTCAGGGGGCAACTCCTACGAGCAGTACCTC.

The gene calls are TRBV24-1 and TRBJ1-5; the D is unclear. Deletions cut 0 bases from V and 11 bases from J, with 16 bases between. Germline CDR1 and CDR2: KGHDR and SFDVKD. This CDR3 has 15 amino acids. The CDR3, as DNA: TGTGCCACCAGTGATTTGAGGGCACTACATCGAGCCCAGCATTTT. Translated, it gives CATSDLRALHRAQHF.

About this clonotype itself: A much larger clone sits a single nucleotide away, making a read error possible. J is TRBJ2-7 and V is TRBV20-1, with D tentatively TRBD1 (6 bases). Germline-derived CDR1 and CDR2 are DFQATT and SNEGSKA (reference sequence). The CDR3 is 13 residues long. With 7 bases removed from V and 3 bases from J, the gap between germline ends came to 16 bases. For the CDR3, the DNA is TGCAGTGTTAACCGGGACAAGGGCTACGAGCAGTACTTC. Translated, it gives CSVNRDKGYEQYF.

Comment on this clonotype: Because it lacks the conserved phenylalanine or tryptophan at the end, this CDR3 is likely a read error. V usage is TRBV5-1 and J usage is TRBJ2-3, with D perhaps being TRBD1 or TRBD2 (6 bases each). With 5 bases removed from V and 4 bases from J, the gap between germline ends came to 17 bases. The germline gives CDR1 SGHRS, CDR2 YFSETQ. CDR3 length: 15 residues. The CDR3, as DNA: TGCGCCAGCAGGAGGGGAGCGGAGGGGGCAGATACGCAGTATTTA. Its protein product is CASRRGAEGADTQYL.

CDR3 in DNA: TGTGCAGAAGGAGGTACGCAGACAGAAGACACCCGGGTGCTGTTTTTT. This gives the protein CAEGGTQTEDTRVLFF. The chain combines TRBV25-1 with TRBJ2-2, with D perhaps matching TRBD1 or TRBD2 (5 bases each). This CDR3 comprises 16 residues. The germline V gene encodes CDR1 MGHDK and CDR2 SYGVNS. The complete variable domain, with remaining parts taken from reference TRBV25-1 and TRBJ2-2, reads EADIYQTPRYLVIGTGKKITLECSQTMGHDKMYWYQQDPGMELHLIHYSYGVNSTEKGDLSSESTVSRIRTEHFPLTLESARPSHTSQYLCAEGGTQTEDTRVLFFGEGSRLTVL.

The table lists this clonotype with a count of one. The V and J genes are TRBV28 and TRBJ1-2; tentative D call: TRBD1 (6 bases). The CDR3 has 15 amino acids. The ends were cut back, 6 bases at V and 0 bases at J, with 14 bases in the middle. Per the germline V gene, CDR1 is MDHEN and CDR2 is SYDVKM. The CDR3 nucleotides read TGTGCCAGCAGGAGCCTCGGGACAACTAACTATGGCTACACCTTC. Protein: CASRSLGTTNYGYTF.

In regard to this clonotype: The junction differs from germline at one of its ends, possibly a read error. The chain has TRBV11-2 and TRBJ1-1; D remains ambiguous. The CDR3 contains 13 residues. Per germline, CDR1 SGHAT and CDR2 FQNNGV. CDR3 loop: CASNPGYHTEVFF. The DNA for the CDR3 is TGTGCCAGCAACCCAGGATATCACACTGAAGTTTTCTTT.

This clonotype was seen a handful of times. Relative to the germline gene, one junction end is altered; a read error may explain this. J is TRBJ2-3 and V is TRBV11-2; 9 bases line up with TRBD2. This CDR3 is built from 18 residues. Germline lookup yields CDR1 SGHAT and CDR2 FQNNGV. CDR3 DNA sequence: TGTGCCAACAGCTTAGATCATGCGGGAGGGCCCCTCTCAGATACGCAGTATTTT. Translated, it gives CANSLDHAGGPLSDTQYF. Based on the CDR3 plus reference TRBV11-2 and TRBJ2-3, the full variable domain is EAGVAQSPRYKIIEKRQSVAFWCNPISGHATLYWYQQILGQGPKLLIQFQNNGVVDDSQLPKDRFSAERLKGVDSTLKIQPAKLEDSAVYLCANSLDHAGGPLSDTQYFGPGTRLTVL.

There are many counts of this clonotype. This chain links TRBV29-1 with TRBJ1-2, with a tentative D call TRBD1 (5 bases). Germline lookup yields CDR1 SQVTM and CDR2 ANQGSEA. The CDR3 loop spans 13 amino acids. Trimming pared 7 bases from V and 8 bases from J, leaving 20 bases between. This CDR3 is CSGTIVGPIGYTF. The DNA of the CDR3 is TGCAGCGGGACAATTGTTGGGCCTATAGGCTACACCTTC.

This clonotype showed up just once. CDR3 sequence reads: CASSPPGGPQKDTEAFF. The CDR3 region has the DNA TGTGCCAGCAGTCCGCCTGGGGGACCACAAAAGGACACTGAAGCTTTCTTT. This chain uses TRBV12-3 or TRBV12-4 with TRBJ1-1, with a tentative D call TRBD1 (5 bases). CDR3 size: 17 residues. Trimming shortened V by 5 bases and J by 3 bases, and 22 bases separated the two germline ends.

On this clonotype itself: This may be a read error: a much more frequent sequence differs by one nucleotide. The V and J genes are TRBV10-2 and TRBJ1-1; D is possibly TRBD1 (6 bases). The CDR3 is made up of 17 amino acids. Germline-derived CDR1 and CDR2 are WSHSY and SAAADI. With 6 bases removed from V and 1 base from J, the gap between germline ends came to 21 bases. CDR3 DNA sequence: TGCGCCAGCAGGGGGGCAGGGCTTGCACTACCGAACACTGAAGCTTTCTTT. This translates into CASRGAGLALPNTEAFF.

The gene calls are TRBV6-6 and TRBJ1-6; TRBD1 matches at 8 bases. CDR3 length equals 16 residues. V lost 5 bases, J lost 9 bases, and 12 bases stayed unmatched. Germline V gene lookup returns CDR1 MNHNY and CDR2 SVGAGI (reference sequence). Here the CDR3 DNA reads TGTGCCAGCAGTACCACATCAGGGGGCTCGAGTTCACCCCTCCACTTT. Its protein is CASSTTSGGSSSPLHF.

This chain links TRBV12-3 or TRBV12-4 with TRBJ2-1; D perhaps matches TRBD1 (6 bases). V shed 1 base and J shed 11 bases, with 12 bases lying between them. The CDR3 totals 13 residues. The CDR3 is CASSLGHRDKQFF. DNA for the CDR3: TGTGCCAGCAGTTTAGGCCACAGGGATAAGCAGTTCTTC.

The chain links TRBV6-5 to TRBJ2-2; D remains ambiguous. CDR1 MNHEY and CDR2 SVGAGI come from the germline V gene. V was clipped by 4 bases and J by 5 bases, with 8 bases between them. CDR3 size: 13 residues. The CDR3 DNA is TGTGCCAGCAGTTTTCAGAAGACCGGGGAGCTGTTTTTT. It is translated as CASSFQKTGELFF.

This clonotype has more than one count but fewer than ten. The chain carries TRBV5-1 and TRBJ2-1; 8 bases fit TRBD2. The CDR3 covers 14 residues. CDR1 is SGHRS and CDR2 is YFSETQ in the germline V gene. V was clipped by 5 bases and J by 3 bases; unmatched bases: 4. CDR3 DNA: TGCGCCAGCAGAGCCGGGACTAGCTACAATGAGCAGTTCTTC. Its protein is CASRAGTSYNEQFF.

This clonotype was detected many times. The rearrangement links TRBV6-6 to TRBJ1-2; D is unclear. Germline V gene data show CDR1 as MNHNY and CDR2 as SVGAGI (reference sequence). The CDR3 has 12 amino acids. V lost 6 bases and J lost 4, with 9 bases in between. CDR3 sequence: CASRSESYGYTF. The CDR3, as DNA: TGTGCCAGCAGGTCCGAGTCCTATGGCTACACCTTC.